The clone carrying this TCR beta chain was detected only a few times. Assay: immunoSEQ multiplex PCR; the TCRdb copy retains only in-frame clones and omits some. The table includes fewer than 15,000 clones, about 56% detected once. These data are taken from a study of sequential checkpoint blockade in melanoma. Indicated treatment: randomized to nivolumab then ipilimumab (arm A) or the reverse (arm B). The CDR3 consists of 11 residues. Germline V gene sequence: CDR1 LNHDA, CDR2 SQIVND (reference sequence). Trimming removed 6 bases from V and 1 base from J, with 4 bases in between. This TCR was sampled from a human donor with melanoma. The source material was CD8+ T cells sorted from blood (inferred from file names), sampled from a patient given nivolumab and ipilimumab in sequence. The chain is built from TRBV19 and TRBJ2-7; D remains ambiguous. CDR3 nucleotide sequence: TGTGCCAGTAGCCCGTCCTACGAGCAGTACTTC. Its protein is CASSPSYEQYF.